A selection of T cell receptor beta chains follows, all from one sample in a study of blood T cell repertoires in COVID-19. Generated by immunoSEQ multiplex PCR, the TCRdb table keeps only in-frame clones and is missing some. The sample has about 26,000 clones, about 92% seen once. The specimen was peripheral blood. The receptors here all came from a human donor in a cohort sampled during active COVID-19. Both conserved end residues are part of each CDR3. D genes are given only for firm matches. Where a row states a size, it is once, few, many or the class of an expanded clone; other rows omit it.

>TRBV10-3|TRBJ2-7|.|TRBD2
CATRGGRGYEQYF
TGTGCCACCCGGGGCGGGAGGGGCTACGAGCAGTACTTC
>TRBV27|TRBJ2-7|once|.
CASSSSGYEQYF
TGTGCCAGCAGTTCCTCGGGCTACGAGCAGTACTTC
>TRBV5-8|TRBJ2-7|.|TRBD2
CASSLTSGRDSYEQYF
TGTGCCAGCAGCTTAACTAGCGGGAGGGACTCCTACGAGCAGTACTTC
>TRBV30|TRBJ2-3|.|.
CAWGRGPDTQYF
TGTGCCTGGGGCCGCGGCCCAGATACGCAGTATTTT
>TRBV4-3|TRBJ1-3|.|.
CASSQEFEGAGNTIYF
TGCGCCAGCAGCCAAGAATTTGAGGGTGCTGGAAACACCATATATTTT
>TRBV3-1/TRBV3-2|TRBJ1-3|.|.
CASSQEGAAGNTIYF
TGTGCCAGCAGCCAAGAAGGGGCTGCTGGAAACACCATATATTTT
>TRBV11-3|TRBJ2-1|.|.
CASSLAAVGEQFF
TGTGCCAGCAGCTTAGCTGCGGTCGGTGAGCAGTTCTTC
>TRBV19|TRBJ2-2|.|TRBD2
CASTISEPGGLGDTGELFF
TGTGCCAGTACCATATCCGAACCGGGAGGTTTAGGGGACACCGGGGAGCTGTTTTTT
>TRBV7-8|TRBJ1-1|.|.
CASSLGRANTEAFF
TGTGCCAGCAGCCTGGGCAGGGCAAACACTGAAGCTTTCTTT
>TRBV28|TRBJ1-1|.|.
CASSPNVGGGNTEAFF
TGTGCCAGCAGTCCGAATGTCGGCGGGGGGAACACTGAAGCTTTCTTT
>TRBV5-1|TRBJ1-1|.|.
CASSLPGNTEAFF
TGCGCCAGCAGCTTGCCAGGCAACACTGAAGCTTTCTTT
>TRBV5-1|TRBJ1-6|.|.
CASSNTAGTNNSPLHF
TGCGCCAGCAGCAACACCGCCGGGACAAATAATTCACCCCTCCACTTT
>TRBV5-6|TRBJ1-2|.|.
CASSDPGGAHYGYTF
TGTGCCAGCAGCGATCCGGGGGGGGCGCATTACGGCTACACCTTC
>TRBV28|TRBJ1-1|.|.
CASRLGQRNTEAFF
TGTGCCAGCAGACTAGGGCAGCGGAACACTGAAGCTTTCTTT
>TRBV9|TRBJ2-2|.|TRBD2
CASSVVPSGSVYTGELFF
TGTGCCAGCAGCGTAGTCCCTAGCGGTTCCGTTTACACCGGGGAGCTGTTTTTT
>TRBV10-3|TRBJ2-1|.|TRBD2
CAISVESGSLVNEQFF
TGTGCCATCAGTGTGGAGAGCGGGAGCCTTGTAAATGAGCAGTTCTTC
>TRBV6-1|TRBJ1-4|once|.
CASSEVQVFNEKLFF
TGTGCCAGCAGTGAAGTGCAGGTTTTTAATGAAAAACTGTTTTTT
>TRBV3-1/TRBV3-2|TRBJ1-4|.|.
CASSQGREDEKLFF
TGTGCCAGCAGCCAAGGCAGGGAGGATGAAAAACTGTTTTTT
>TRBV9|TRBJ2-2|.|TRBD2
CASSVAKLAGGPGTGELFF
TGTGCCAGCAGCGTAGCTAAGCTAGCGGGAGGGCCGGGGACCGGGGAGCTGTTTTTT
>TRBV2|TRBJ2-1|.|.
CASTGGYSYNEQFF
TGTGCCAGCACTGGCGGCTATAGCTACAATGAGCAGTTCTTC
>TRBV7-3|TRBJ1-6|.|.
CASSFRPRGSNSPLHF
TGTGCCAGCAGCTTTCGACCACGCGGAAGTAATTCACCCCTCCACTTT
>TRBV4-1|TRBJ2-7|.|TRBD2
CASSQDPAGAIYEQYF
TGCGCCAGCAGCCAAGATCCAGCGGGAGCAATCTACGAGCAGTACTTC
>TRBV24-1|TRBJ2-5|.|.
CATSALRDQETQYF
TGTGCCACCAGTGCTCTCCGGGATCAAGAGACCCAGTACTTC
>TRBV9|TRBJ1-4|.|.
CASSPDSATNEKLFF
TGTGCCAGCAGCCCGGACAGTGCAACTAATGAAAAACTGTTTTTT
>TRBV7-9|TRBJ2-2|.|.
CASRSPDTGELFF
TGTGCCAGCAGATCTCCGGACACCGGGGAGCTGTTTTTT
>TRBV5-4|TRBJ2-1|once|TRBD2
CASSANTGTSGLYEQFF
TGTGCCAGCAGCGCAAATACCGGGACTAGCGGACTTTATGAGCAGTTCTTC
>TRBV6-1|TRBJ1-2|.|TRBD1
CASSEGGQGTYGSIF
TGTGCCAGCAGTGAAGGGGGACAGGGAACATATGGCTCGATCTTC
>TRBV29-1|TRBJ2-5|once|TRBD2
CSAQGGLALQETQYF
TGCAGCGCCCAGGGGGGACTAGCATTACAAGAGACCCAGTACTTC
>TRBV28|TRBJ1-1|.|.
CASSADFDPVAEAFF
TGTGCCAGCAGTGCGGACTTCGACCCGGTGGCTGAAGCTTTCTTT
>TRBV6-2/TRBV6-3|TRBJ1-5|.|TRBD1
CASSYYTGQGTVWQPQHF
TGTGCCAGCAGTTACTATACGGGACAGGGGACGGTTTGGCAGCCCCAGCATTTT
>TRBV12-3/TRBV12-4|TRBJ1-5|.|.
CASSQDSSQPQHF
TGTGCCAGCAGTCAGGACTCCAGTCAGCCCCAGCATTTT
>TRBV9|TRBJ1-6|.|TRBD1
CASSVGQGAYNSPLHF
TGTGCCAGCAGCGTAGGACAGGGGGCCTATAATTCACCCCTCCACTTT
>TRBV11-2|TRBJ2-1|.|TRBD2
CASSRGTSGTNEQFF
TGTGCCAGCAGCCGCGGGACTAGCGGGACCAATGAGCAGTTCTTC
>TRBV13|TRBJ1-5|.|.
CASSLGGGRSNQPQHF
TGTGCCAGCAGCTTAGGGGGGGGGCGTAGCAATCAGCCCCAGCATTTT
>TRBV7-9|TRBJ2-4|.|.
CASSYAGVYIQYF
TGTGCCAGCAGCTATGCGGGTGTTTACATTCAGTACTTC
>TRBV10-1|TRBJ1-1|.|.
CASSGAENTEAFF
TGCGCCAGCAGTGGCGCGGAGAACACTGAAGCTTTCTTT
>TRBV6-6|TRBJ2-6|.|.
CASSSGVTGANVLTF
TGTGCCAGCAGTTCGGGGGTAACTGGGGCCAACGTCCTGACTTTC
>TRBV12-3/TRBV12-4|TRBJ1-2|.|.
CASSQDRNYGYTF
TGTGCCAGCAGTCAAGACAGGAACTATGGCTACACCTTC
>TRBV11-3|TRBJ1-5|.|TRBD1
CASSQGGRGNQPQHF
TGTGCCAGCAGTCAAGGGGGCAGGGGCAATCAGCCCCAGCATTTT
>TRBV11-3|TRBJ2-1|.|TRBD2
CASSLDGTSSQFF
TGTGCCAGCAGCTTAGATGGGACTAGCAGCCAGTTCTTC
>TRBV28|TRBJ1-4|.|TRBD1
CASSLSQGVGYNEKLFF
TGTGCCAGCAGTTTATCGCAGGGGGTCGGGTATAATGAAAAACTGTTTTTT
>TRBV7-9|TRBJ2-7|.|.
CASSPQWRVVTYEQYF
TGTGCCAGCAGCCCACAATGGCGGGTTGTAACCTACGAGCAGTACTTC
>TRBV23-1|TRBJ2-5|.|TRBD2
CASSQLVPFNGGQETQYF
TGCGCCAGCAGTCAATTAGTTCCCTTTAACGGGGGGCAAGAGACCCAGTACTTC
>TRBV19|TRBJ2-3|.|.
CASRERDTQYF
TGTGCCAGTAGAGAGCGAGATACGCAGTATTTT
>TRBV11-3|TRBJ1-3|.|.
CASSHRFLGPSGNTIYF
TGTGCCAGCAGTCACAGGTTCCTTGGTCCCTCTGGAAACACCATATATTTT
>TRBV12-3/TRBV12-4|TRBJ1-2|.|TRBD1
CASGTGYGYTF
TGTGCCAGCGGGACAGGGTATGGCTACACCTTC